The clone carrying this T cell receptor (beta chain) was detected only once. The record originates from a study of OX40 agonist ivuxolimab in advanced cancers. Patients were ineligible given autoimmune disease history or systemic immunosuppression. The method was immunoSEQ multiplex PCR; TCRdb's version includes in-frame clones alone and lacks a portion of them. The repertoire has some 100,000 clones, around 94% of them found once; the top ten carry over 2.5%. Trimming pared 0 bases from V and 1 base from J, leaving 12 bases between. Per the germline V gene, CDR1 is LNHDA and CDR2 is SQIVND (reference sequence). The CDR3 is 16 residues long.

The V call is TRBV19, the J call TRBJ1-1; no clear D gene. This TCR came from an adult with an advanced solid tumor such as melanoma, head and neck, liver or kidney cancer. The sequencing used CD4+ or CD8+ T cells sorted from blood, collected in a trial of the OX40 agonist ivuxolimab. CDR3 region: CASSIEPGPSNTEAFF. The CDR3 coding sequence is TGTGCCAGTAGTATAGAGCCGGGTCCCTCGAACACTGAAGCTTTCTTT.